Presented here are 22 T cell receptor beta chains from one specimen sequenced in a study of glioma-infiltrating T cells after dendritic cell vaccination (TCRdb year 2016). The library was generated by the immunoSEQ multiplex PCR assay. The table was pulled from immuneACCESS by TCRdb, which kept in-frame rearrangements only. Such tables lose some clones; where checked, under half of the loss comes from unresolved V genes, and the rest has no known cause. The sample table holds tens of thousands of clones, of which roughly four fifths were seen once. Of the sample, around 7% falls within the top ten clones. What the time point label conveys for this sample: after dendritic cell vaccination, including at tumor progression/relapse. This sample comprised blood, obtained after dendritic cell vaccination. The receptors come from a human donor with glioblastoma.

J is TRBJ2-2 and V is TRBV11-2; D is possibly TRBD1 (6 bases). Germline CDR1 is SGHAT and CDR2 is FQNNGV. This CDR3 region has 15 residues. The V end was cut by 4 bases, the J end by 5 bases, with 14 bases between. The CDR3 DNA sequence: TGTGCCAGCAGCTACCCCGGGACACCAACCGGGGAGCTGTTTTTT. Its protein product is CASSYPGTPTGELFF.

CDR3 bases: TGTGCCAGCAGTTTAAAGGCGGTTACCCAAGAGACCCAGTACTTC. Translating it yields CASSLKAVTQETQYF. V is TRBV27 and J is TRBJ2-5, with unresolved D. The CDR3 is 15 amino acids. Germline assignment: CDR1 MNHEY and CDR2 SMNVEV (reference sequence). V gave up 2 bases and J gave up 1 base, with 11 bases separating them.

The gene calls are TRBV7-9 and TRBJ2-5; a possible D gene is TRBD2 (6 bases). CDR1 SEHNR and CDR2 FQNEAQ come from the germline V gene (reference sequence). CDR3 length: 14 residues. V was clipped by 3 bases and J by 5 bases, with 13 bases between them. The CDR3 loop is CASSFGLIGETQYF. Written as DNA, the CDR3 is TGTGCCAGCAGCTTCGGACTAATCGGGGAGACCCAGTACTTC.

The CDR3 loop reads CASSAGTENTEAFF. The CDR3 bases are TGTGCCAGCAGCGCCGGCACAGAGAACACTGAAGCTTTCTTT. The chain links TRBV9 to TRBJ1-1; no reliable D call. The CDR3 has 14 residues. V lost 3 bases to trimming and J lost 1 base, with 10 bases between them. Germline lookup yields CDR1 SGDLS and CDR2 YYNGEE.

Concerning this clone: Other DNA sequences in the sample encode the same CDR3. The gene calls are TRBV7-2 and TRBJ2-7; the match to TRBD2 covers 13 bases. The V segment lost 5 bases and the J segment 3 bases; nucleotides outside the gene matches: 4. The germline V gene has CDR1 SGHTA and CDR2 FQGNSA. The CDR3 totals 15 residues. The CDR3 here is CASSTTSGGGYEQYF. CDR3 DNA sequence: TGTGCCAGCAGCACCACTAGCGGGGGGGGCTACGAGCAGTACTTC.

The rearrangement links TRBV2 to TRBJ2-3; 7 bases are shared with TRBD2. V was pared by 4 bases and J by 6 bases, with 7 bases of the junction left unmatched. The V gene's germline CDR1 is SNHLY and CDR2 FYNNEI. The CDR3 loop spans 14 amino acids. The CDR3 protein is CASSVDGEGDTQYF. The CDR3 coding sequence is TGTGCCAGCAGTGTGGATGGGGAGGGTGATACGCAGTATTTT.

The chain carries TRBV19 and TRBJ2-3, with 8 bases matching TRBD1. J lost 0 bases, V lost 3 bases, and 2 bases had no gene match. CDR3 length: 15 residues. Germline V lookup: CDR1 LNHDA, CDR2 SQIVND (reference sequence). The CDR3 sequence: CASSMDRVSTDTQYF. The CDR3, as DNA: TGTGCCAGTAGTATGGACAGGGTGAGCACAGATACGCAGTATTTT.

The chain uses TRBV19 and TRBJ1-6, with unresolved D. Deletions cut 5 bases from V and 7 bases from J, with 15 bases between. The CDR3 sequence is 15 residues long. From germline, CDR1 is LNHDA and CDR2 SQIVND (reference sequence). The CDR3 protein is CASSRSRTGNSPLHF. The CDR3 region has the DNA TGTGCCAGTAGTCGTTCTCGCACGGGGAATTCACCCCTCCACTTT.

The chain recombines TRBV12-5 with TRBJ1-5; TRBD1 matches 8 bases. The CDR3 sequence is 15 residues long. CDR1 LGHNT and CDR2 FRNRAP come from the germline V gene. The junction had 6 bases not matched to a gene; V was cut back by 6 bases and J by 2 bases. The CDR3 here is CASGTDRVGNQPQHF. The CDR3, as DNA: TGTGCTAGTGGCACGGACAGGGTTGGCAATCAGCCCCAGCATTTT. The full variable domain, with the rest looked up from reference TRBV12-5 and TRBJ1-5, is DARVTQTPRHKVTEMGQEVTMRCQPILGHNTVFWYRQTMMQGLELLAYFRNRAPLDDSGMPKDRFSAEMPDATLATLKIQPSEPRDSAVYFCASGTDRVGNQPQHFGDGTRLSIL.

This rearrangement joins TRBV7-2 to TRBJ1-1, with D maybe TRBD1 (6 bases). The germline V gene encodes CDR1 SGHTA and CDR2 FQGNSA. The CDR3 is made up of 14 amino acids. Trimming took off 4 bases at V and 6 bases at J, with 15 bases between the two ends. The CDR3 nucleotides read TGTGCCAGCAGCTACAGGGCCCTCCCCTCTGAAGCTTTCTTT. This encodes CASSYRALPSEAFF.

V usage is TRBV5-1 and J usage is TRBJ2-7; D not certain. Trimming cost V 1 base and J 0 bases, with 5 bases left between them. Germline-derived CDR1 and CDR2 are SGHRS and YFSETQ. This CDR3 comprises 13 residues. For the CDR3, the DNA is TGCGCCAGCAGCTTGCTAGACTCCTACGAGCAGTACTTC. Encoded protein: CASSLLDSYEQYF. The entire variable domain, with the rest obtained from reference TRBV5-1 and TRBJ2-7, is as follows: KAGVTQTPRYLIKTRGQQVTLSCSPISGHRSVSWYQQTPGQGLQFLFEYFSETQRNKGNFPGRFSGRQFSNSRSEMNVSTLELGDSALYLCASSLLDSYEQYFGPGTRLTVT.

This clone was seen a single time. The rearrangement joins TRBV6-1 to TRBJ2-1, with TRBD1 as a possible D gene (6 bases). Germline values: CDR1 MNHNS, CDR2 SASEGT. CDR3 size: 14 residues. V lost 6 bases and J lost 2, with 11 bases in between. The CDR3 sequence is CASSGTLTYNEQFF. In DNA form, the CDR3 reads TGTGCCAGCAGCGGGACACTAACCTACAATGAGCAGTTCTTC.

The chain is built from TRBV7-3 and TRBJ1-1; D gene uncertain. Germline V CDR1 and CDR2: SGHTA, FQGTGA. The CDR3 sequence is 13 residues long. Trimming stripped 2 bases from V and 4 bases from J, with 8 bases between. The CDR3 region has the DNA TGTGCCAGCAGCTTAGACTCCGGCACTGAAGCTTTCTTT. Translated: CASSLDSGTEAFF.

V gene TRBV7-9 combines with J gene TRBJ2-2; a possible D gene is TRBD2 (5 bases). The V end was cut by 5 bases, the J end by 5 bases, with 12 bases between. The CDR3 is 14 residues long. In germline, CDR1 is SEHNR, CDR2 FQNEAQ (reference sequence). The CDR3 here is CASSVGSATGELFF. CDR3 in DNA: TGTGCCAGCAGCGTGGGGAGTGCTACCGGGGAGCTGTTTTTT.

The chain is built from TRBV30 and TRBJ1-5; D is perhaps TRBD1 (6 bases). The CDR3 extends over 13 amino acids. Germline CDR1 GTSNPN, CDR2 SVGIG (reference sequence). The V and J ends lost 3 bases and 6 bases respectively, with 12 bases between them. The CDR3 region is CAWRAGASQPQHF. In nucleotides, the CDR3 is TGTGCCTGGAGGGCGGGGGCTAGTCAGCCCCAGCATTTT. The full variable domain, completed using reference TRBV30 and TRBJ1-5, is SQTIHQWPATLVQPVGSPLSLECTVEGTSNPNLYWYRQAAGRGLQLLFYSVGIGQISSEVPQNLSASRPQDRQFILSSKKLLLSDSGFYLCAWRAGASQPQHFGDGTRLSIL.

The chain uses TRBV5-4 and TRBJ1-1; 7 bases match TRBD1. With V trimmed by 4 bases and J by 3 bases, 12 bases remained unmatched. This CDR3 spans 16 amino acids. Germline V gene lookup returns CDR1 SGHNT and CDR2 YYREEE (reference sequence). The CDR3 here is CASSLDRVRGYTEAFF. The CDR3 nucleotides are TGTGCCAGCAGCCTCGACAGGGTCAGGGGGTACACTGAAGCTTTCTTT.

About this clone itself: Compared with germline, one end of the junction differs, possibly owing to a read error. The gene calls are TRBV6-5 and TRBJ2-7; possible D gene TRBD1, 6 bases. This CDR3 is built from 13 residues. CDR1 and CDR2 (germline): MNHEY, SVGAGI. The CDR3 loop is CASSYGLRGVPHF. The CDR3 nucleotides read TGTGCCAGCAGTTACGGTCTCAGGGGTGTCCCGCACTTC.

V gene TRBV28 combines with J gene TRBJ2-3; 8 nucleotides agree with TRBD1. CDR3 length: 14 amino acids. CDR1 is MDHEN and CDR2 is SYDVKM in the germline V gene. Unmatched junction bases numbered 6, after V lost 4 bases and J lost 6 bases. Here the CDR3 DNA reads TGTGCCAGCAGTTCGACAGGGGATGGGGATACGCAGTATTTT. Its translation is CASSSTGDGDTQYF.

V is TRBV7-9 and J is TRBJ2-2; D is possibly TRBD2 (6 bases). The CDR3 has 15 residues. V lost 5 bases, J lost 3 bases, and 13 bases lay in between. Germline loops: CDR1 SEHNR, CDR2 FQNEAQ (reference sequence). CDR3 loop: CASSAGTLHTGELFF. The CDR3 coding sequence is TGTGCCAGCAGCGCGGGGACTCTACACACCGGGGAGCTGTTTTTT. Variable domain in full (rest from reference TRBV7-9 and TRBJ2-2): DTGVSQNPRHKITKRGQNVTFRCDPISEHNRLYWYRQTLGQGPEFLTYFQNEAQLEKSRLLSDRFSAERPKGSFSTLEIQRTEQGDSAMYLCASSAGTLHTGELFFGEGSRLTVL.

Notes on this clone: In the same sample, other DNA sequences code for this CDR3. The gene calls are TRBV5-1 and TRBJ1-6; TRBD1 might be the D (5 bases). The CDR3 sequence is 13 residues long. Germline assignment: CDR1 SGHRS and CDR2 YFSETQ. Deletions cut 5 bases from V and 7 bases from J, with 10 bases between. In nucleotides, the CDR3 is TGCGCCAGCAGTGGAGGGGTCAATTCACCCCTCCACTTT. Encoded protein: CASSGGVNSPLHF.

The chain recombines TRBV6-1 with TRBJ2-7, with a weak D call TRBD1 (5 bases). The germline V and J ends were trimmed by 1 base and 6 bases, with 10 bases remaining between them. The CDR3 spans 13 residues. Germline lookup yields CDR1 MNHNS and CDR2 SASEGT. The CDR3 nucleotides are TGTGCCAGCAGTGAAGTAGGGGCCCGCGAGCAGTACTTC. Residues: CASSEVGAREQYF.

The genes are TRBV27 and TRBJ2-7; possibly TRBD2 for D (6 bases). Germline CDR1 and CDR2: MNHEY and SMNVEV (reference sequence). With 6 bases removed from V and 2 bases from J, the gap between germline ends came to 20 bases. The CDR3 has 16 amino acids. In nucleotides, the CDR3 is TGTGCCAGCAGGACCTCCGGGACTCCAGACCCCTACGAGCAGTACTTC. This gives the protein CASRTSGTPDPYEQYF.